The rows below give T cell receptor beta chains drawn from one sample of a study of blood T cell repertoires in COVID-19. The data were produced by immunoSEQ multiplex PCR, yet TCRdb's version contains in-frame clones alone and is incomplete. The table lists about 280,000 clones, 85% of them singletons, with about 2.5% in the top ten. Sequences were obtained from PBMCs or T cells enriched from blood (not recorded which). The receptors here all came from a woman aged 45-60 years who had recovered from COVID-19. The CDR3 runs from the conserved cysteine through the conserved F or W. The D gene is left open where the match is weak.

v_call	d_call	j_call	cdr3_aa	cdr3_nt
TRBV5-1	TRBD1	TRBJ1-4	CASSPWTGDEKLFF	TGCGCCAGCAGCCCCTGGACAGGGGATGAAAAACTGTTTTTT
TRBV6-5	NA	TRBJ2-5	CASSYRAGASQETQYF	TGTGCCAGCAGCTACCGGGCGGGGGCATCCCAAGAGACCCAGTACTTC
TRBV30	TRBD2	TRBJ2-1	CAWTRGRESEQFF	TGTGCCTGGACTCGCGGGAGGGAGAGTGAGCAGTTCTTC
TRBV19	NA	TRBJ1-5	CAVGTLGNQPQHF	TGTGCCGTCGGGACTCTCGGCAATCAGCCCCAGCATTTT
TRBV11-2	TRBD2	TRBJ2-7	CASSASGGPLEQYF	TGTGCCAGCAGCGCCAGCGGGGGGCCTTTGGAGCAGTACTTC
TRBV18	TRBD1	TRBJ2-7	CASSRGQGNEQYF	TGTGCCAGCTCACGTGGACAGGGCAACGAGCAGTACTTC
TRBV19	TRBD1	TRBJ1-2	CASIQSGQGYGYTF	TGTGCCAGTATCCAATCGGGACAGGGCTATGGCTACACCTTC
TRBV29-1	NA	TRBJ1-1	CSVRPQGKNTEAFF	TGCAGCGTTCGCCCACAGGGAAAGAACACTGAAGCTTTCTTT
TRBV9	NA	TRBJ2-3	CASSVSDAPPPDTQYF	TGTGCCAGCAGCGTAAGTGATGCGCCCCCGCCAGATACGCAGTATTTT
TRBV7-2	TRBD2	TRBJ2-5	CASSSLAGVLQETQYF	TGTGCCAGCAGCTCTTTAGCGGGGGTGCTGCAAGAGACCCAGTACTTC
TRBV2	NA	TRBJ1-1	CASSSEGYYAFF	TGTGCCAGCAGTTCGGAGGGTTACTATGCTTTCTTT
TRBV5-4	TRBD2	TRBJ2-1	CASSTPDRGEFF	TGTGCCAGCAGCACTCCGGACCGGGGGGAGTTCTTC
TRBV6-1	TRBD1	TRBJ1-2	CASSELQGIYGYTF	TGTGCCAGCAGTGAACTACAGGGGATCTATGGCTACACCTTC
TRBV7-9	NA	TRBJ2-5	CASSEREYQETQYF	TGTGCCAGCAGCGAAAGAGAGTACCAAGAGACCCAGTACTTC
TRBV2	TRBD1	TRBJ1-5	CASTPDRGNQPQHF	TGTGCCAGCACCCCGGACAGGGGCAATCAGCCCCAGCATTTT